The rows below give T cell receptor beta chains drawn from one sample of a study of blood T cell repertoires in COVID-19. Clones were sequenced by immunoSEQ multiplex PCR, and TCRdb holds only the in-frame ones, with some missing. The sample shows over 250,000 clones, approximately 82% of them seen only once. The sample was PBMCs or T cells enriched from blood (not recorded which). The source is a man aged 40-49 years who had been exposed to COVID-19. Both conserved end residues are part of each CDR3. D genes are given only for firm matches. A clone size is listed for some rows: how often the clone was seen (once, few, many), or a class if it is expanded.

D gene	J gene	clone size	V gene	CDR3 protein	CDR3 DNA
NA	TRBJ2-2	NA	TRBV27	CASSPTPQGTGELFF	TGTGCCAGCAGTCCTACTCCACAGGGCACCGGGGAGCTGTTTTTT
TRBD1	TRBJ1-5	NA	TRBV19	CASSNRGWGQPQHF	TGTGCCAGTAGTAACAGGGGATGGGGGCAGCCCCAGCATTTT
TRBD1	TRBJ1-1	NA	TRBV28	CASSPPGQLNTEAFF	TGTGCCAGCAGTCCCCCGGGACAGTTGAACACTGAAGCTTTCTTT
NA	TRBJ2-1	few	TRBV9	CASSAEGGGRYNEQFF	TGTGCCAGCAGCGCCGAAGGGGGGGGGCGATACAATGAGCAGTTCTTC
TRBD1	TRBJ1-2	NA	TRBV18	CASSPSQGPLTDYGYTF	TGTGCCAGCTCACCTTCACAGGGGCCTTTGACAGACTATGGCTACACCTTC
NA	TRBJ2-2	NA	TRBV11-2	CASSLHGLKGELFF	TGTGCCAGCAGCTTACACGGGTTGAAGGGGGAGCTGTTTTTT
NA	TRBJ2-5	NA	TRBV5-1	CASSLGVAANQQETQYF	TGCGCCAGCAGCTTGGGGGTTGCAGCGAACCAACAAGAGACCCAGTACTTC
NA	TRBJ1-1	NA	TRBV28	CASSLFGTEAFF	TGTGCCAGCAGTCTTTTCGGGACTGAAGCTTTCTTT
NA	TRBJ2-1	NA	TRBV11-3	CASSLGLLPYNEQFF	TGTGCCAGCAGCTTAGGGCTCTTACCCTACAATGAGCAGTTCTTC
TRBD1	TRBJ1-4	few	TRBV2	CASRGQGVEKLFF	TGTGCCAGCAGAGGACAGGGGGTTGAAAAACTGTTTTTT
NA	TRBJ1-1	NA	TRBV27	CASTSGLMNTEAFF	TGTGCCAGCACGTCAGGGCTCATGAACACTGAAGCTTTCTTT
NA	TRBJ1-2	NA	TRBV27	CAARVGSYGYTF	TGTGCCGCGAGGGTTGGGTCCTATGGCTACACCTTC
NA	TRBJ2-3	NA	TRBV30	CAWSVGVYTQYF	TGTGCCTGGAGTGTAGGGGTGTATACGCAGTATTTT
NA	TRBJ1-3	NA	TRBV12-5	CASGLVVQRVTGNTIYF	TGTGCTAGTGGTTTGGTCGTTCAGCGGGTAACTGGAAACACCATATATTTT
NA	TRBJ2-2	NA	TRBV10-1	CASSETQQIPGELFF	TGCGCCAGCAGTGAGACTCAACAGATCCCCGGGGAGCTGTTTTTT
TRBD2	TRBJ2-7	NA	TRBV6-6	CASSPHPQREGPYEQYF	TGTGCCAGCAGTCCTCACCCTCAGCGGGAGGGACCGTACGAGCAGTACTTC
TRBD2	TRBJ2-7	NA	TRBV19	CASSISGSSYEQYF	TGTGCCAGTAGTATAAGCGGGAGCTCCTACGAGCAGTACTTC
NA	TRBJ2-1	NA	TRBV30	CAWSGDSIYNEQFF	TGTGCCTGGAGCGGGGACTCCATCTACAATGAGCAGTTCTTC
NA	TRBJ1-3	NA	TRBV30	CAWSFQGNTIYF	TGTGCCTGGAGCTTTCAGGGAAACACCATATATTTT
TRBD1	TRBJ1-2	NA	TRBV24-1	CATSDPGTGGNYTF	TGTGCCACCAGTGACCCCGGGACAGGGGGCAACTACACCTTC
NA	TRBJ2-7	NA	TRBV12-3/TRBV12-4	CASSTAYEQYF	TGTGCCAGCAGCACGGCCTACGAGCAGTACTTC
NA	TRBJ2-3	few	TRBV2	CARNQGDTQYF	TGTGCCAGAAATCAGGGTGATACGCAGTATTTT
NA	TRBJ1-2	NA	TRBV27	CASSLKLDGKSGYTF	TGTGCCAGCAGCCTCAAACTAGACGGAAAAAGTGGCTACACCTTC
NA	TRBJ2-2	NA	TRBV18	CASSPLSQGGTGELFF	TGTGCCAGCTCACCACTGTCACAGGGAGGGACCGGGGAGCTGTTTTTT
TRBD1	TRBJ1-5	NA	TRBV2	CASRSQGGFGQPQHF	TGTGCCAGCAGATCCCAGGGGGGATTTGGGCAGCCCCAGCATTTT
TRBD2	TRBJ2-3	NA	TRBV30	CAWSPTARGGTQYF	TGTGCCTGGAGCCCGACCGCTCGGGGGGGTACGCAGTATTTT
NA	TRBJ1-3	NA	TRBV12-5	CASGFRVGELAGNTIYF	TGTGCTAGTGGTTTCCGCGTTGGGGAGTTAGCCGGAAACACCATATATTTT
NA	TRBJ1-1	few	TRBV28	CASEVNTEAFF	TGTGCCAGTGAGGTGAACACTGAAGCTTTCTTT
NA	TRBJ1-1	NA	TRBV12-3/TRBV12-4	CASRPGGTEAFF	TGTGCCAGCAGACCGGGGGGGACTGAAGCTTTCTTT
NA	TRBJ1-3	once	TRBV14	CASSQRGGASGNTIYF	TGTGCCAGCAGCCAGCGAGGGGGTGCCTCTGGAAACACCATATATTTT
NA	TRBJ1-3	NA	TRBV29-1	CSVASGVGSGNTIYF	TGCAGCGTTGCCTCGGGGGTTGGTTCTGGAAACACCATATATTTT
NA	TRBJ1-4	NA	TRBV7-9	CASSAQGSNEKLFF	TGTGCCAGCAGCGCACAGGGTTCGAATGAAAAACTGTTTTTT
NA	TRBJ1-3	NA	TRBV30	CAWTPGIGNTIYF	TGTGCCTGGACCCCGGGGATTGGAAACACCATATATTTT
NA	TRBJ2-7	NA	TRBV7-8	CASSLVTGQLSYEQYF	TGTGCCAGCAGCTTAGTCACCGGACAGTTGTCCTACGAGCAGTACTTC
TRBD1	TRBJ2-2	NA	TRBV2	CATHEGTGDTGELFF	TGTGCCACCCATGAGGGGACAGGGGACACCGGGGAGCTGTTTTTT
NA	TRBJ2-7	NA	TRBV15	CATSSLSGTWHEQYF	TGTGCCACCAGCAGCCTAAGCGGCACGTGGCACGAGCAGTACTTC
TRBD1	TRBJ1-2	NA	TRBV27	CASSLYRGHYGYTF	TGTGCCAGCAGTTTATACAGGGGGCACTATGGCTACACCTTC
NA	TRBJ2-3	NA	TRBV24-1	CATSDPLSTSQGADTQYF	TGTGCCACCAGTGATCCCCTCTCCACTAGCCAGGGTGCAGATACGCAGTATTTT
NA	TRBJ1-3	NA	TRBV14	CASSQGLQGSGNTIYF	TGTGCCAGCAGCCAAGGTTTACAGGGTTCTGGAAACACCATATATTTT
NA	TRBJ2-1	NA	TRBV5-5	CASSLPSLPLHEQFF	TGTGCCAGCAGCTTGCCTAGTTTGCCCCTCCATGAGCAGTTCTTC
NA	TRBJ1-4	NA	TRBV5-5	CASSLWGRDEKLFF	TGTGCCAGCAGCTTATGGGGCCGGGATGAAAAACTGTTTTTT
TRBD1	TRBJ1-6	NA	TRBV19	CASSNPPGGRGWSPLHF	TGTGCCAGTAGTAACCCCCCAGGGGGTAGGGGTTGGTCACCCCTCCACTTT
NA	TRBJ2-5	NA	TRBV18	CASSPPEPRYQETQYF	TGTGCCAGCTCACCCCCCGAACCTAGGTACCAAGAGACCCAGTACTTC
NA	TRBJ2-2	few	TRBV23-1	CASSPRENTGELFF	TGCGCCAGCAGTCCACGGGAGAACACCGGGGAGCTGTTTTTT
NA	TRBJ2-1	NA	TRBV29-1	CSVGGQHEQFF	TGCAGCGTTGGGGGCCAGCATGAGCAGTTCTTC
NA	TRBJ1-2	NA	TRBV5-1	CASSNSQGWDGYTF	TGCGCCAGCAGCAATTCTCAGGGTTGGGATGGCTACACCTTC